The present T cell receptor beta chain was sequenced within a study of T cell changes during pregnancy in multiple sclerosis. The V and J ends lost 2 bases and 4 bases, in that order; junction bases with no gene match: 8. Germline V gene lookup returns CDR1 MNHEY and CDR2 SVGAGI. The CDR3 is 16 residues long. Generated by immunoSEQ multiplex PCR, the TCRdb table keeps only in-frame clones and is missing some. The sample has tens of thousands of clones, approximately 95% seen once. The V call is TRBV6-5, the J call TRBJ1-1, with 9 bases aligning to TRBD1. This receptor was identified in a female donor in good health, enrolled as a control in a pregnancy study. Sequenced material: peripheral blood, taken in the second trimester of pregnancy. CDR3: CASSYGTGYAGTEAFF. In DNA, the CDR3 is TGTGCCAGCAGTTACGGGACAGGGTACGCTGGCACTGAAGCTTTCTTT.